This T cell receptor (beta chain) appears in the sequencing data of a study of PD-L1 blockade in urothelial cancer. Clones were read by immunoSEQ multiplex PCR, and TCRdb kept only the in-frame ones, dropping some. Found here are 40,000 to 55,000 clones, 84% of them singletons; the top ten hold about 5.8%. CDR3 length: 13 residues. Germline V gene data show CDR1 as WNHNN and CDR2 as SYGVQD (reference sequence). Points on this clone: Its ends do not fully match the called genes, so a read error is possible.

The clonotype was recovered from a man in his forties with urothelial cancer. The sample was PBMCs, taken around atezolizumab (anti-PD-L1) treatment. The chain links TRBV10-1 to TRBJ1-2; possible D gene TRBD1, 5 bases. The chain's CDR3 is CASSPGINHGYTF. The CDR3 DNA reads as TGCGCCAGCAGCCCAGGGATTAACCATGGCTACACCTTC.